The 9 T cell receptor beta chains given below trace back to one sample, sequenced in a study of blood T cell repertoires in COVID-19. Sequencing was performed with immunoSEQ multiplex PCR; in TCRdb, only in-frame clones are kept and a portion is missing. The profile shows roughly 200,000 clones, approximately 90% of them singletons. The specimen sequenced was PBMCs or T cells enriched from blood (not recorded which). These receptors were collected from a woman in her 30s who had recovered from COVID-19.

The chain employs TRBV5-1 and TRBJ2-7, with TRBD1 matching over 7 bases. CDR1 and CDR2 from the germline V gene are SGHRS and YFSETQ. Losses at the gene ends were 3 bases for V and 6 bases for J; bases not matched to a gene: 15. This CDR3 is 16 amino acids long. This CDR3 reads CASSSAINRGWGEQYF. As DNA, the CDR3 is TGCGCCAGCAGCTCGGCGATCAACAGGGGCTGGGGCGAGCAGTACTTC.

The chain is built from TRBV15 and TRBJ1-4; TRBD1 matches at 7 bases. Germline V gives CDR1 LNHNV, CDR2 YYDKDF (reference sequence). With V trimmed by 0 bases and J by 2 bases, 0 bases remained unmatched. CDR3 length equals 15 residues. The CDR3 here is CATSREGQTNEKLFF. CDR3 DNA: TGTGCCACCAGCAGAGAGGGACAGACTAATGAAAAACTGTTTTTT.

This clone was seen a handful of times. V is TRBV6-2 or TRBV6-3 and J is TRBJ2-4; D is uncertain. The CDR3 has 12 residues. Germline CDR1 MNHEY, CDR2 SVGEGT. V was trimmed by 0 bases and J by 12 bases, leaving 9 bases between them. CDR3 in DNA: TGTGCCAGCAGTTACTCGACTGGAAATCAGTACTTC. Its protein product is CASSYSTGNQYF.

V usage is TRBV21-1 and J usage is TRBJ1-2. TRBV21-1 is tagged as a pseudogene. CDR3 length: 17 residues. For the CDR3, the DNA is TGTGCCAGCAGCAAAGCCTCAAAGGTCGACTCTATCTATGGCTACACCTTC. Encoded protein: CASSKASKVDSIYGYTF.

The CDR3 DNA sequence: TGTGCCAGCAGTCAGGGGGCGGTAAACTATGGCTACACCTTC. Its translation is CASSQGAVNYGYTF. The rearrangement uses TRBV27 and TRBJ1-2; 8 nucleotides line up with TRBD1. The CDR3 spans 14 residues. Per germline, CDR1 MNHEY and CDR2 SMNVEV (reference sequence). J was trimmed by 2 bases and V by 5 bases; bases with no gene match: 4.

V gene TRBV30 combines with J gene TRBJ1-5; TRBD1 might be the D (6 bases). CDR1 is GTSNPN, CDR2 SVGIG, per germline (reference sequence). The CDR3 has 13 residues. V lost 1 base and J 6 bases, leaving 10 bases between the germline ends. CDR3 sequence reads: CAWSGGGGQPQHF. CDR3 coding DNA: TGTGCCTGGAGTGGGGGAGGGGGTCAGCCCCAGCATTTT.

This chain joins TRBV7-9 and TRBJ1-2; no firm D call. Deletions cut 2 bases from V and 3 bases from J, with 7 bases between. The CDR3 length is 13 residues. Germline V gives CDR1 SEHNR, CDR2 FQNEAQ (reference sequence). The chain's CDR3 is CASSLTQYYGYTF. The DNA of the CDR3 is TGTGCCAGCAGCTTAACACAGTACTATGGCTACACCTTC.

This chain links TRBV4-3 with TRBJ2-1; 11 bases line up with TRBD2. With 0 bases clipped from V and 7 bases from J, the junction kept 11 bases outside the gene matches. Germline CDR1 reads LGHNA; CDR2 reads YSLEER. This CDR3 spans 18 amino acids. The CDR3 DNA reads as TGCGCCAGCAGCCAAGACGTTAGCGGGAGGGTAATTGGAAATGAGCAGTTCTTC. Translating it yields CASSQDVSGRVIGNEQFF.

The chain joins TRBV19 to TRBJ1-3; no reliable D call. Germline-derived CDR1 and CDR2 are LNHDA and SQIVND (reference sequence). The length of the CDR3 is 14 residues. Trimming left V 10 bases short and J 4 bases short, with 17 bases between. The CDR3 sequence is CATKTPLEGNTIYF. For the CDR3, the DNA is TGTGCCACTAAAACTCCCCTGGAGGGAAACACCATATATTTT.